This T cell receptor beta chain appears in the sequencing data of a study of cytomegalovirus exposure and HLA in healthy donors. PCR amplification relied on 60 Vbeta primers (plus 13 Jbeta primers). Repertoires were generated with immunoSEQ multiplex PCR, while TCRdb's copy carries only in-frame clones and drops some. Here the sample spans about 110,000 clones, roughly 73% being singletons. Remarks on this clone: The antigen is unknown.

Broader study findings: In a later analysis, specific HLA alleles were associated with under 20,000 TCR beta sequences at a 0.05 false discovery rate. TRBV6-2, TRBV6-3 and some other V segments were excluded as indistinguishable. In presence/absence analyses, roughly uniform sequencing depth across donors was assumed.

V lost 2 bases to trimming and J lost 1 base, with 9 bases between them. The CDR3 has 14 amino acids. Germline CDR1 SGHRS, CDR2 YFSETQ. The rearrangement joins TRBV5-1 to TRBJ1-1, with D unresolved. This TCR came from a woman aged 30 to 39 in good health and CMV-seronegative. Sequencing used PBMCs. The CDR3 is CASSFGQQNTEAFF. DNA of the CDR3: TGCGCCAGCAGCTTTGGGCAGCAGAACACTGAAGCTTTCTTT.